Listed here are 9 T cell receptor beta chains from one sample, sequenced in a study of cytomegalovirus exposure and HLA in healthy donors. PCR used 60 Vbeta primers and 13 Jbeta primers. Sequencing was performed with immunoSEQ multiplex PCR; in TCRdb, only in-frame clones are kept and a portion is missing. Of about 160,000 clones in the sample, roughly 70% are singletons; the top ten hold 2.5% to 3.5%. Sequencing input: PBMCs. All receptors come from a woman in her fifties or sixties in good health and CMV-seropositive.

The V gene is TRBV6-5, the J gene TRBJ2-7; 9 bases are shared with TRBD1. The germline gives CDR1 MNHEY, CDR2 SVGAGI. The CDR3 extends over 14 amino acids. With 2 bases clipped from V and 5 bases from J, the junction kept 4 bases outside the gene matches. The CDR3 loop reads CASSYDRGGNEQYF. In DNA, the CDR3 is TGTGCCAGCAGTTACGACAGGGGGGGCAACGAGCAGTACTTC.

The chain is built from TRBV11-2 and TRBJ2-1, with TRBD2 matching over 9 bases. CDR3 length equals 15 residues. Germline V gene lookup returns CDR1 SGHAT and CDR2 FQNNGV. Trimming cost V 1 base and J 10 bases; bases outside gene matches: 8. CDR3 sequence reads: CASSLVAGVGGEQFF. CDR3 nucleotides: TGTGCCAGCAGCTTAGTAGCGGGGGTTGGGGGCGAGCAGTTCTTC.

The V and J genes are TRBV29-1 and TRBJ2-2; 11 bases are shared with TRBD2. CDR1 and CDR2 from the germline V gene are SQVTM and ANQGSEA. The CDR3 runs 14 residues. V dropped 3 bases and J dropped 4; count of bases not matched to a gene: 1. The CDR3 here is CSVDSGGATGELFF. The CDR3 nucleotides read TGCAGCGTTGATAGCGGGGGGGCCACCGGGGAGCTGTTTTTT.

This clone was counted between two and nine times. The chain is built from TRBV18 and TRBJ1-1; maybe TRBD1 (6 bases). The CDR3 runs to 16 residues. Per the germline V gene, CDR1 is KGHSH and CDR2 is LQKENI. Trimming left V 4 bases short and J 3 bases short, with 18 bases between. CDR3 sequence: CASSRLGGGGDTEAFF. CDR3 sequence (DNA): TGTGCCAGCTCACGACTCGGGGGGGGCGGTGACACTGAAGCTTTCTTT.

CDR3 sequence reads: CASRPRGQLNYGYTF. The CDR3 nucleotides read TGTGCCAGTAGACCTCGTGGACAGCTTAACTATGGCTACACCTTC. This chain links TRBV19 with TRBJ1-2, with D perhaps matching TRBD1 (6 bases). Between the trimmed V and J ends, which lost 6 bases and 1 base, there was a span of 15 bases. Germline assignment: CDR1 LNHDA and CDR2 SQIVND (reference sequence). There are 15 residues in the CDR3.

The V and J genes are TRBV9 and TRBJ2-1; 9 positions agree with TRBD1. Germline-derived CDR1 and CDR2 are SGDLS and YYNGEE. The ends lost 4 bases at V and 8 bases at J; junction bases unmatched: 13. The CDR3 runs to 16 residues. CDR3 DNA sequence: TGTGCCAGCAGCACCCGTAGGGACAGGGAAGGGGATGAGCAGTTCTTC. Its protein is CASSTRRDREGDEQFF.

The chain has TRBV9 and TRBJ1-1, with 8 bases that match TRBD1. Germline CDR1 SGDLS, CDR2 YYNGEE. Trimming cost V 2 bases and J 1 base; bases outside gene matches: 7. The CDR3 spans 16 residues. The CDR3 loop reads CASSVHWGTGNTEAFF. The CDR3 region has the DNA TGTGCCAGCAGCGTCCACTGGGGGACAGGGAACACTGAAGCTTTCTTT.

V and J are TRBV6-1 and TRBJ1-6; no clear D. Per germline, CDR1 MNHNS and CDR2 SASEGT. The germline V and J ends were trimmed by 4 bases and 0 bases, with 10 bases remaining between them. This CDR3 comprises 16 residues. The CDR3 loop is CASSGHGSSYNSPLHF. The DNA for the CDR3 is TGTGCCAGCAGTGGACACGGAAGCTCCTATAATTCACCCCTCCACTTT.

This clone was counted only a few times. The sample carries other DNA sequences with the same CDR3. V and J are TRBV7-2 and TRBJ2-3; TRBD2 aligns across 8 bases. V lost 1 base, J lost 1 base, and 1 base stayed unmatched. CDR1 SGHTA and CDR2 FQGNSA come from the germline V gene. The CDR3 is made up of 15 amino acids. The CDR3 coding sequence is TGTGCCAGCAGCTTAGGGCGGGGGGGCACAGATACGCAGTATTTT. This translates into CASSLGRGGTDTQYF. Variable domain in full (rest from reference TRBV7-2 and TRBJ2-3): GAGVSQSPSNKVTEKGKDVELRCDPISGHTALYWYRQSLGQGLEFLIYFQGNSAPDKSGLPSDRFSAERTGGSVSTLTIQRTQQEDSAVYLCASSLGRGGTDTQYFGPGTRLTVL.